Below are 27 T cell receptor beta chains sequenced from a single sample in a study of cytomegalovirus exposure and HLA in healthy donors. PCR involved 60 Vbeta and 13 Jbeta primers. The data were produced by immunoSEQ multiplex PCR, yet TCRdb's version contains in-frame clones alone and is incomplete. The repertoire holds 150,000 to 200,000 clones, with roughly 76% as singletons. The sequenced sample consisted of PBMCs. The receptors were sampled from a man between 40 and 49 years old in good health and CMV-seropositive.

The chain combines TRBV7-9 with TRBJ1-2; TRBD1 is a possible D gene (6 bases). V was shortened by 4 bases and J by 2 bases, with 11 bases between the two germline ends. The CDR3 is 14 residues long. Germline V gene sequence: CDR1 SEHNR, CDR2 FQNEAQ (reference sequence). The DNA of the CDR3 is TGTGCCAGCAGCTCGGACAGATACAACTATGGCTACACCTTC. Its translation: CASSSDRYNYGYTF.

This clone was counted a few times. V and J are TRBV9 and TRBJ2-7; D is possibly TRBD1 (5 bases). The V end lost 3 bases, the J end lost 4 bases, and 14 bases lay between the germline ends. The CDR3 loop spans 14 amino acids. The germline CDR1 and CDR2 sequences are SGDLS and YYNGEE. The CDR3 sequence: CASSARGAIYEQYF. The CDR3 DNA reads TGTGCCAGCAGCGCCCGTGGGGCCATTTACGAGCAGTACTTC.

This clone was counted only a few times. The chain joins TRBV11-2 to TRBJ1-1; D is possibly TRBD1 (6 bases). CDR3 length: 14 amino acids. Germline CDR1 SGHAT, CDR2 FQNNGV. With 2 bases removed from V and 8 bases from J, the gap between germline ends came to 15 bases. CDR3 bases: TGTGCCAGCAGCTTAAACAGGGCCGTAGCGGAAGCTTTCTTT. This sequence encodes CASSLNRAVAEAFF.

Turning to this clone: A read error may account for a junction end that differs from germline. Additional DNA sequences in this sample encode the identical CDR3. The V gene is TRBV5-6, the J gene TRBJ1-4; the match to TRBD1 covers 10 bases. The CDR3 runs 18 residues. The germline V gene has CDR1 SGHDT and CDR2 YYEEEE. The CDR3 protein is CASSLWGPGQGTNEKLFF. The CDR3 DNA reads TGCGCCAGCAGCTTGTGGGGGCCGGGACAGGGGACTAATGAAAAACTGTTTTTT.

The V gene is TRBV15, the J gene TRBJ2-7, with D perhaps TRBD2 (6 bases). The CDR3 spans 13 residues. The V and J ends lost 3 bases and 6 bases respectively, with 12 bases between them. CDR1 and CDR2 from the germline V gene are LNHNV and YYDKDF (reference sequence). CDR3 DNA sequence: TGTGCCACCAGCAGGGCGGACGGGGGCGAGCAGTACTTC. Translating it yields CATSRADGGEQYF.

As DNA, the CDR3 is TGTGCCAGCAGCTTATTTCTTTCGCAGGTTCAAGGCTACACCTTC. Protein product: CASSLFLSQVQGYTF. This rearrangement joins TRBV7-2 to TRBJ1-2; D remains ambiguous. The V gene lost 2 bases and the J gene lost 8 bases, with 18 bases spanning the gap. CDR3 length: 15 residues. Germline assignment: CDR1 SGHTA and CDR2 FQGNSA.

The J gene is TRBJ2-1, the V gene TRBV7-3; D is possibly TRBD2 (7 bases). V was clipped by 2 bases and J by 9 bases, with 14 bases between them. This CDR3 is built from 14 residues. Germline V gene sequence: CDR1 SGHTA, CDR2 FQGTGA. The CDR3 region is CASSLAGALGEQFF. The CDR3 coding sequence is TGTGCCAGCAGCTTAGCGGGGGCTTTGGGTGAGCAGTTCTTC.

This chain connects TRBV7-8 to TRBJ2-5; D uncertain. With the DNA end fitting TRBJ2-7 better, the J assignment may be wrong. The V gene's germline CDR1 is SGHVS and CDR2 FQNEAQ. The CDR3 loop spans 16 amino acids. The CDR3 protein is CASSPIAFPSPYEQYF. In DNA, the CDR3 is TGTGCCAGCAGCCCAATAGCCTTCCCCTCTCCCTACGAGCAGTACTTC.

The CDR3 DNA sequence: TGTGCCAGCAGTGGGACAGGCCCAAATCAGCCCCAGCATTTT. Protein product: CASSGTGPNQPQHF. This sequence joins TRBV6-5 and TRBJ1-5, with 8 positions matching TRBD1. Germline loops: CDR1 MNHEY, CDR2 SVGAGI. The CDR3 covers 14 residues. V trimming: 5 bases; J trimming: 4 bases; junction bases outside the gene matches: 4.

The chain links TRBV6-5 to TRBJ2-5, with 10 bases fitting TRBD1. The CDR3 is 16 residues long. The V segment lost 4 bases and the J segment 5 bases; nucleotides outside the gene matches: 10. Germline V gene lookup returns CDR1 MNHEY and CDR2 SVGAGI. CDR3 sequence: CASSWLGTGAFETQYF. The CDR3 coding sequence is TGTGCCAGCAGTTGGCTCGGGACAGGGGCGTTCGAGACCCAGTACTTC.

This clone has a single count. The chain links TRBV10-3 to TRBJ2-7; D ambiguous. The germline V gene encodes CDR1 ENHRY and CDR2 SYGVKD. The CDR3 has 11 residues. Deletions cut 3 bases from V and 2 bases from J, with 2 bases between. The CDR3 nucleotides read TGTGCCATCAGTGACACCTACGAGCAGTACTTC. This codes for CAISDTYEQYF.

The CDR3 DNA follows: TGTGCCAGCAGTTTATCCCCTCTAGCGGGGGGGATCGGGACCCAGTACTTC. Its protein product is CASSLSPLAGGIGTQYF. The chain links TRBV27 to TRBJ2-5; TRBD2 aligns across 12 bases. V shed 0 bases, J shed 7 bases, and the junction held 9 bases outside the gene matches. Germline V CDR1 and CDR2: MNHEY, SMNVEV (reference sequence). The CDR3 consists of 17 residues.

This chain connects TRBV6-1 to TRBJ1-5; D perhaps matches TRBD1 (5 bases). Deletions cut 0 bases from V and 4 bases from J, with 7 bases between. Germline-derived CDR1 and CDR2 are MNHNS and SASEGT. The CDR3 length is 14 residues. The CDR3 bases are TGTGCCAGCAGTGAAGCGGGGGGGAATCAGCCCCAGCATTTT. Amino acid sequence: CASSEAGGNQPQHF.

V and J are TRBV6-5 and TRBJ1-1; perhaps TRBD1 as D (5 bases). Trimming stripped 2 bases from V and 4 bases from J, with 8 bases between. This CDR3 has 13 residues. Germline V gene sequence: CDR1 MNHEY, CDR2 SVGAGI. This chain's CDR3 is CASSYPGFTEAFF. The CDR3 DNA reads TGTGCCAGCAGTTACCCAGGGTTCACTGAAGCTTTCTTT.

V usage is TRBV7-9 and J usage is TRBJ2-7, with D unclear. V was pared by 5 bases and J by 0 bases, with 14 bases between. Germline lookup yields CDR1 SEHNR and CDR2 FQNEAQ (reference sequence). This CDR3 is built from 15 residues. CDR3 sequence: CASSPRWVPSYEQYF. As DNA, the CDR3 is TGTGCCAGCAGCCCGAGGTGGGTGCCCTCCTACGAGCAGTACTTC.

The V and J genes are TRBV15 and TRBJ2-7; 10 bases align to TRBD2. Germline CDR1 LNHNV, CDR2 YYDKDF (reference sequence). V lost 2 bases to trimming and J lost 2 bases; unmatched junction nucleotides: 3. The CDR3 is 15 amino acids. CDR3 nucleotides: TGTGCCACCAGCAGACTAGCGGGGGACCCCTACGAGCAGTACTTC. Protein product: CATSRLAGDPYEQYF.

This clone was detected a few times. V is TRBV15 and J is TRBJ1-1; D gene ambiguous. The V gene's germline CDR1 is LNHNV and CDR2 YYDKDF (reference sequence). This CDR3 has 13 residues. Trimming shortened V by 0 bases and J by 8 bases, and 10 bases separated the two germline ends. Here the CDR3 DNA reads TGTGCCACCAGCAGAGATCAGACAAACGAAGCTTTCTTT. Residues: CATSRDQTNEAFF. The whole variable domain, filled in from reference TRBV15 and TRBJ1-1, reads DAMVIQNPRYQVTQFGKPVTLSCSQTLNHNVMYWYQQKSSQAPKLLFHYYDKDFNNEADTPDNFQSRRPNTSFCFLDIRSPGLGDTAMYLCATSRDQTNEAFFGQGTRLTVV.

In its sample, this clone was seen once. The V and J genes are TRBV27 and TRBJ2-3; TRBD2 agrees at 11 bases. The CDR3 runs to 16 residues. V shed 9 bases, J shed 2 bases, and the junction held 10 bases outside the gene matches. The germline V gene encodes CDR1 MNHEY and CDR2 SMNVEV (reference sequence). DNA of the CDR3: TGTGCCAGTAGCGGGGGGGCCTCGTTTGTCACAGATACGCAGTATTTT. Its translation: CASSGGASFVTDTQYF.

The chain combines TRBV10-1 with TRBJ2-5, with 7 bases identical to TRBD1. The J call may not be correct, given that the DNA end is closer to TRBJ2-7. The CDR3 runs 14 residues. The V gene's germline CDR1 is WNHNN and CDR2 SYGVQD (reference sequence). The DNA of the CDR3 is TGCGCCAGCACTAACCTAGCAGGGGGCTACGAGCAGTACTTC. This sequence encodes CASTNLAGGYEQYF.

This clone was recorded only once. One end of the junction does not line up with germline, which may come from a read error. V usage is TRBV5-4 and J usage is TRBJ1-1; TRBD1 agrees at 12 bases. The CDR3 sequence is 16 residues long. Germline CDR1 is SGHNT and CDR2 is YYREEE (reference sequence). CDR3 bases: TGTGCCGGCAGCCCGGGACAGGGGGCTTTGAACACTGAAGCTTTCTTT. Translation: CAGSPGQGALNTEAFF.

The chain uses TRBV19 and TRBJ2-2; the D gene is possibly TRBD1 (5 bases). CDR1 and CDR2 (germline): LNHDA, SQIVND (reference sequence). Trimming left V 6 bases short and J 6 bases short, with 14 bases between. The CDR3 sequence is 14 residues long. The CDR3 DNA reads TGTGCCAGTAGGGCAGGGCGTAGGGCCGGGGAGCTGTTTTTT. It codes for CASRAGRRAGELFF.

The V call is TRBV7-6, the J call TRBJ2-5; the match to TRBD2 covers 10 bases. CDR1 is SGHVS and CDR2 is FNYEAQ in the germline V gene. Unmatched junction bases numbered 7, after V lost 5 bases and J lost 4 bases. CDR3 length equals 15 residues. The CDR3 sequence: CASSESGGALETQYF. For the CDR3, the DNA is TGTGCCAGCAGCGAAAGCGGGGGGGCCTTAGAGACCCAGTACTTC.

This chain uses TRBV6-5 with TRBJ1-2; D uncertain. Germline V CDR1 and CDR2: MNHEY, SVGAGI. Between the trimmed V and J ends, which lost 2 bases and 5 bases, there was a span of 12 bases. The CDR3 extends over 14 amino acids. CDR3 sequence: CASSYEAAGYGYTF. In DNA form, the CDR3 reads TGTGCCAGCAGTTACGAGGCCGCGGGGTATGGCTACACCTTC.

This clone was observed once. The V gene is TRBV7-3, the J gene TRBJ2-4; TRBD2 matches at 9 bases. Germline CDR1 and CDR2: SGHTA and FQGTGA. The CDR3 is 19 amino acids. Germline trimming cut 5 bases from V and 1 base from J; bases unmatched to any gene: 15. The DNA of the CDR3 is TGTGCCAGCAGCGAAAGTCCAGCGGGGGGCGTGAGTGCCAAAAACATTCAGTACTTC. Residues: CASSESPAGGVSAKNIQYF. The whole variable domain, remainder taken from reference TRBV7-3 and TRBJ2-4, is GAGVSQTPSNKVTEKGKYVELRCDPISGHTALYWYRQSLGQGPEFLIYFQGTGAADDSGLPNDRFFAVRPEGSVSTLKIQRTERGDSAVYLCASSESPAGGVSAKNIQYFGAGTRLSVL.

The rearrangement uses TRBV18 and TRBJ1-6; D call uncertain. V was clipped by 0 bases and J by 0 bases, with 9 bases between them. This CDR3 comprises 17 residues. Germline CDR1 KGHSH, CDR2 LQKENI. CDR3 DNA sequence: TGTGCCAGCTCACCACCCGCGGGCAGCTCCTATAATTCACCCCTCCACTTT. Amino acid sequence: CASSPPAGSSYNSPLHF.

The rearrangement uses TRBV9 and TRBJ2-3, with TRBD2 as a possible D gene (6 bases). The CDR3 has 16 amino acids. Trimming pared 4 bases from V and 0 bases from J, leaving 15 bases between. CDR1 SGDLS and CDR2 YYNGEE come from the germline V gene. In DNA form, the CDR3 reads TGTGCCAGCAGCTCACCCTGGGGACTGAGCACAGATACGCAGTATTTT. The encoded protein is CASSSPWGLSTDTQYF.

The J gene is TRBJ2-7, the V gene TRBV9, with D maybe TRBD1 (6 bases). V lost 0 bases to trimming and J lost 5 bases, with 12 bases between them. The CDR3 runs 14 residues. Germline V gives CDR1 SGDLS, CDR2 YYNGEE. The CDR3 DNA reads TGTGCCAGCAGCGTAGGAACAGGGAGTAACGAGCAGTACTTC. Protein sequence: CASSVGTGSNEQYF. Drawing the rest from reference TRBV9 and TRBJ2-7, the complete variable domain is DSGVTQTPKHLITATGQRVTLRCSPRSGDLSVYWYQQSLDQGLQFLIQYYNGEERAKGNILERFSAQQFPDLHSELNLSSLELGDSALYFCASSVGTGSNEQYFGPGTRLTVT.